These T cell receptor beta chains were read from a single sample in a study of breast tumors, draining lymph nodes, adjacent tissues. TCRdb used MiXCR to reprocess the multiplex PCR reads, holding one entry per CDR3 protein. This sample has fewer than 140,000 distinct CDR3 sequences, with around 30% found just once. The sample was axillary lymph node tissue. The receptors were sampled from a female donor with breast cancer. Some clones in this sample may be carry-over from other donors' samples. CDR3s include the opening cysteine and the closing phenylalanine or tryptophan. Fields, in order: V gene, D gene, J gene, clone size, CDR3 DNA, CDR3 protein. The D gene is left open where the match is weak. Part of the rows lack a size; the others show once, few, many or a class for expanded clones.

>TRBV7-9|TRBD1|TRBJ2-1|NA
TGTGCCAGCAGGCGCACCGACAGGGGCTTGAGCTCCTACCGTGAGCAGTTCTTC
CASRRTDRGLSSYREQFF
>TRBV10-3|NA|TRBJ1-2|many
TGTGCCATCAGTGACCCTCGTGGGCCGGGGATCTATGGCTACACCTTC
CAISDPRGPGIYGYTF
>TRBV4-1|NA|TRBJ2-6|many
TGCGCCAGCAGCCAAGAAGGGTCCTCTGGGGCCAACGTCCTGACTTTC
CASSQEGSSGANVLTF
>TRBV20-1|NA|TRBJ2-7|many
TGCAGTGCCCAAAAGTACGAGCAGTACTTC
CSAQKYEQYF
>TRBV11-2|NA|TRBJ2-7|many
TGTGCCAGCAGCTTATACGCCGACGAGCAGTACTTC
CASSLYADEQYF
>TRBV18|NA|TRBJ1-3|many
TGTGCCAGCTCACCAGGAATCTCTGGAAACACCATATATTTT
CASSPGISGNTIYF
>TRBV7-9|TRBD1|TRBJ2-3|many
TGTGCCAGCAGCCCGCGACGGACAGGACAGTACGCATACACAGATACGCAGTATTTT
CASSPRRTGQYAYTDTQYF
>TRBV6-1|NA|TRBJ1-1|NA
TGTGCCAGCAGTCAACGGGCGAACACTGAAGCTTTCTTT
CASSQRANTEAFF
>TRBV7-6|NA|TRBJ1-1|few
TGTGCCAGCAGCTTTGTGGGGGGCAACACTGAAGCTTTCTTT
CASSFVGGNTEAFF
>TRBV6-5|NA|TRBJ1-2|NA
TGTGCCAGCAGTCTTTACAGGGAAAGCGACTGTGGCTACACCTTC
CASSLYRESDCGYTF
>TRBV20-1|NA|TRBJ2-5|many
TGCAGTGCTAATCTAGGGGTAGAGACCCAGTACTTC
CSANLGVETQYF
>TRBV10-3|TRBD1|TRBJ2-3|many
TGTGCCATCAGTAATGACAGGGACCAAAGCACAGATACGCAGTATTTT
CAISNDRDQSTDTQYF
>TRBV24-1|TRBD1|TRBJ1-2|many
TGTACCACCAGCAGGGGGGCTAACTATGGCTACACCTTC
CTTSRGANYGYTF
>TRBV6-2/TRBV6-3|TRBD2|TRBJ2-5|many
TGTGCCAGCAGTTACGGGGCTAGCGGGCAAGAGACCCAGTACTTC
CASSYGASGQETQYF
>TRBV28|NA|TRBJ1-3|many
TGTGCCAGCAGGGTGGGGAGCTCTGGAAACACCATATATTTT
CASRVGSSGNTIYF
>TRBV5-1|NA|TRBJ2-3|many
TGCGCCAGCAGCTCACAGGGCGCAGATACGCAGTATTTT
CASSSQGADTQYF
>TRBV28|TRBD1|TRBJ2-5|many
TGTGCCAGCAGTTTATATGGGACAGGGGATTCGGGAGAGGCCCAGTACTTC
CASSLYGTGDSGEAQYF
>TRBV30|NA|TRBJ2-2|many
TGTGCCTGGAGTGTACCGACTAACACCGGGGAGCTGTTTTTT
CAWSVPTNTGELFF
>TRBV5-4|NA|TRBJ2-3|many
TGTGCCAGCAGCTTGGGGAGGGCCACAGATACGCAGTATTTT
CASSLGRATDTQYF
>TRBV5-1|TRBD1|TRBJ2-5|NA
TGCGCCAGCAGCGTGGGACAGGAAAACACCGGGGAGACCCAGTACTTC
CASSVGQENTGETQYF
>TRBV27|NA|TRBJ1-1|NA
TGTGCCAGCAGCGAACTGGGCACTGAAGCTTTCTTT
CASSELGTEAFF
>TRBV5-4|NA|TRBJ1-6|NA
TGTGCCAGCAGCTTCGGGGCCGCGGTGGGTTCACCCCTCCACTTT
CASSFGAAVGSPLHF
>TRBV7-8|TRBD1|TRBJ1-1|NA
TGTGCCAGCAGCTTGGGACAGGGCCTTGGAGAAACTGGGGCTTTCTTT
CASSLGQGLGETGAFF
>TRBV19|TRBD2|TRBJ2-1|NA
TGTGCCAGTAGTATAGGGACTGGCGGGAGCTCCTACAATGAGCAGTCCTTC
CASSIGTGGSSYNEQSF
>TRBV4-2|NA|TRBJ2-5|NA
TGTGCCAGCAGCCAAGATGGGGGGTACCAAGAGACCCAGTGCTTC
CASSQDGGYQETQCF
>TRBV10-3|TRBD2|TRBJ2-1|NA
TGTGCCATGTTTACTAGCGGGGAGAGGGTAGATGAGCAGTTCTTC
CAMFTSGERVDEQFF
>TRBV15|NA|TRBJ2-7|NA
TGTGCCACCAGCAGTCGCCCCGGGGCAGGGGGGGTCGGAGCATACTTC
CATSSRPGAGGVGAYF
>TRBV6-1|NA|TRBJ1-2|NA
TGTGCCAGCAGTTACGGGTCTACCTATGGCTACACCTTC
CASSYGSTYGYTF
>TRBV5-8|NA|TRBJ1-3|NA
TGTGCCAGCAGCTTACAGGGCGCCGACACCATATATTTT
CASSLQGADTIYF
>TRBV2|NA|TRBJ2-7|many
TGTGCCAGCACCGGCCAGGTCGCAAGCTACGAGCAGTACTTC
CASTGQVASYEQYF
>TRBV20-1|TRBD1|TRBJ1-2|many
TGCTCAGGCGCAGGGGGTGGGTATGGCTACACCTTC
CSGAGGGYGYTF
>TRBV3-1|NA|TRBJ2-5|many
TGTGCCAGCAGCCAAGATCCTGGGGGCCCAGGTCGGACCCAGTACTTC
CASSQDPGGPGRTQYF
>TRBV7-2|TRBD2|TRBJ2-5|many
TGTGCCAGCAGCTTAGCGCGCGGGGGGGCGGCACAAGAGACCCAGTACTTC
CASSLARGGAAQETQYF
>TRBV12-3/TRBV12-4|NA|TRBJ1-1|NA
TGTGCCAGCAGTTCCCGGGGCCACTACACTGAAGCTTTCTTT
CASSSRGHYTEAFF
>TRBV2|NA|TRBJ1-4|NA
TGTGCCAGCAGTTGGACTAGGGGAGGCGAAAAACTGTTTTTT
CASSWTRGGEKLFF
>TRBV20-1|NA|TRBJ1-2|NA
TGCAGCGCTCCAACCTCGACATATTCTAACTATGGCTACACCTTC
CSAPTSTYSNYGYTF
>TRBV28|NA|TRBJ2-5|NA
TGTGCCAGCAGTACGCAGGGGCTCCAAGAGACCCAGTACTTC
CASSTQGLQETQYF
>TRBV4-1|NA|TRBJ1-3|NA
TGCGCCAGCAGCCAGCTCGGGAGCGGGCCTGGAAACACCATATGTTTT
CASSQLGSGPGNTICF
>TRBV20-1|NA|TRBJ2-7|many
TGCAGTGCTAGAGTCCAGGGGTACGAGCAGTACTTC
CSARVQGYEQYF
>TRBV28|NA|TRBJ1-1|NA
TGTGCCAGCAGTTGGGTCCCGACAGATAAGAACACTGAAGCTTTCTTT
CASSWVPTDKNTEAFF
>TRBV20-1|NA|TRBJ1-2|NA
TGCAGTGGAGCGGACAGTTTCCTCAACTATGGCTACACCTTC
CSGADSFLNYGYTF
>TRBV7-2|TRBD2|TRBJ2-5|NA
TGTGCCAGCAGCCCCCCGGGGGGGAACTTAGAGGCCCAGTACTTC
CASSPPGGNLEAQYF
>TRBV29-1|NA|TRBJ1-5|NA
TGCAGCGTTGAAGAGGGGGGGCAGGGTAGCAATCAGCCCCAGCATTTT
CSVEEGGQGSNQPQHF
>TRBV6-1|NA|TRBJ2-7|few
TGTGCCGGCAGTCTCCTCGGGTTTGAGGACGAGCAGTACTTC
CAGSLLGFEDEQYF
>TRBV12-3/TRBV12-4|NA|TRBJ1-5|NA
TGTGTCAGCAGTTTCAAGGGTCAGCCCCAGCATTTT
CVSSFKGQPQHF
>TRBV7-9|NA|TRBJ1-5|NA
TGTGCCAGCAGCTTAGCGAGGAGGATTCCTTATAGCAATCAGCCCCAGCATTTT
CASSLARRIPYSNQPQHF
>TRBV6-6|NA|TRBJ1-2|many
TGTGCCAGCAGTTATTCAGGGGTCAGTGGCTACACCTTC
CASSYSGVSGYTF
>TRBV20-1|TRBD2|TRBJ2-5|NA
TGCAGTGCTAGAGATCGGAATAGCGGGGCGAAGTACCAAGAGACCCAGTACTTC
CSARDRNSGAKYQETQYF
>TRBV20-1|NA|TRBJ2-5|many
TGCAGTGCTAAGGGGGAGCGAGAAGAGACCCAGTACTTC
CSAKGEREETQYF
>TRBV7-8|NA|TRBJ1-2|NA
TGTGCCAGCAGCTTAGGCCAAACTCAGGGGCGAAACGCCCGTGGCTACACCTTC
CASSLGQTQGRNARGYTF